These T cell receptor beta chains were read from a single sample in a study of response to subunit inactivated influenza vaccine. TCRdb fed the RT-PCR reads into MiXCR, producing one record per CDR3 protein. This table holds hundreds of thousands of distinct CDR3 sequences, 12% found once. Here the sequenced sample was PBMCs from blood, taken on the day of vaccination. The source of these receptors is a middle-aged man who received an inactivated influenza vaccine. Each CDR3 is given with its conserved first and last residue. D genes are given only for firm matches. The size of a clone is reported for some rows only, either as once, few or many, or as a class for expanded clones.

d_call | j_call | clone_size | v_call | cdr3_nt | cdr3_aa
- | TRBJ1-4 | few | TRBV15 | TGTGCCACCAGCAGAGATCTGGGGCAGGGTCGTGGACTGTTTTTT | CATSRDLGQGRGLFF
- | TRBJ2-1 | many | TRBV7-6 | TGTGCCAGCAGCTTAGTCTGGAATGAGCAGTTCTTC | CASSLVWNEQFF
TRBD1 | TRBJ2-2 | few | TRBV7-9 | TGTGCCAGCAGCTCGGGACAGGTCCCCGGGGAGCTGTTTTTT | CASSSGQVPGELFF
TRBD1 | TRBJ2-2 | - | TRBV6-5 | TGTGCCAGCAGTTACCAACAGGGGGCGTCCACCGGGGAGCTGTTTTTT | CASSYQQGASTGELFF
TRBD1 | TRBJ1-1 | - | TRBV28 | TGTGCCAGCAGTTTGTCTGACAGGGCGACTGAAGCTTTCTTT | CASSLSDRATEAFF
- | TRBJ1-2 | - | TRBV11-2 | TGTGCCAGCAGCTTAGACCCCTTCCCCCGACCGAGGACATCGTATGGCTACACCTTC | CASSLDPFPRPRTSYGYTF
- | TRBJ2-7 | few | TRBV7-2 | TGTGCCAGCGGGAAGATGGGGGGAACCTACGAGCAGTACTTC | CASGKMGGTYEQYF
- | TRBJ1-2 | many | TRBV12-3/TRBV12-4 | TGTGCCAGCGGAACTCTCAGGGAAGGCTATGGCTACACCTTC | CASGTLREGYGYTF
- | TRBJ2-2 | - | TRBV5-6 | TGTGCCACCACCCGGGAGTTCCATATACCCTGGGTGAAGAGCCCGAACACCGGGGAGCTGTTTTTT | CATTREFHIPWVKSPNTGELFF
TRBD2 | TRBJ2-1 | - | TRBV5-1 | TGCGCCAGCAGCGCTACTAGCGGGGACAATGAGCAGTTCTTC | CASSATSGDNEQFF
- | TRBJ2-1 | - | TRBV2 | TGTGCCAGCAGTGAAGGACAGTTTTTGGACAATGAGCAGTTCTTC | CASSEGQFLDNEQFF
- | TRBJ1-3 | - | TRBV7-8 | TGTGCCAGCAGCCCTGCATCTTTTGCTGGAAACACCATATATTTT | CASSPASFAGNTIYF
TRBD1 | TRBJ2-7 | few | TRBV5-1 | TGCGCCAGCAGGATGGGACAGGGTAGATACGAGCAGTACTTC | CASRMGQGRYEQYF
TRBD2 | TRBJ2-3 | few | TRBV28 | TGTGCCAGCGGGCTAGCGGGAGGTCGGGGCGTCACAGATACGCAGTATTTT | CASGLAGGRGVTDTQYF
TRBD1 | TRBJ2-1 | few | TRBV7-6 | TGTGCCAGCAGCCTCAGGGGGTTTGAGCAGTTCTTC | CASSLRGFEQFF
TRBD2 | TRBJ2-5 | - | TRBV28 | TGTGCCAGCAGATCTCGGACTAGCGGATCTCAAGAGACCCAGTACTTC | CASRSRTSGSQETQYF
- | TRBJ1-1 | few | TRBV7-3 | TGTGCCAGCAGCGTAAGCGGGCGGCGCTCAATGAACACTGAAGCTTTCTTT | CASSVSGRRSMNTEAFF
TRBD2 | TRBJ2-5 | few | TRBV7-9 | TGTGCCAGCAGCCCTTCTCGCGGACTAGCGGGATCAGAGACCCAGTACTTC | CASSPSRGLAGSETQYF
- | TRBJ2-5 | few | TRBV18 | TGTGCCAGCTCACCACCATACGGACAGATTCGGGAGACCCAGTACTTC | CASSPPYGQIRETQYF
TRBD1 | TRBJ1-1 | - | TRBV29-1 | TGCAGCGCGGACAGGGGAGGGACTGAAGCTTTCTTT | CSADRGGTEAFF
TRBD2 | TRBJ2-1 | - | TRBV6-5 | TGTGCCAGCAGTTACTCTTACGGGGGGGCTCTCTCCTACAATGAGCAGTTCTTC | CASSYSYGGALSYNEQFF
TRBD1 | TRBJ2-7 | - | TRBV28 | TGTGCCAGCAGAGGGGGGACAGGGGGCTACCACGAGCAGTACTTC | CASRGGTGGYHEQYF
TRBD1 | TRBJ1-6 | - | TRBV7-8 | TGTGCCAGCAGCTTAGATTTGAGGACAGGATATAATTCACCCCTCCACTTT | CASSLDLRTGYNSPLHF
TRBD2 | TRBJ2-3 | few | TRBV9 | TGTGCCAGCAGCGCTAGCGGGAGTGCAGATACGCAGTATTTT | CASSASGSADTQYF
TRBD1 | TRBJ2-5 | - | TRBV29-1 | TGCAGCGTTTTACAGACACAGGGGAAGGAGACCCAGTACTTC | CSVLQTQGKETQYF
TRBD2 | TRBJ2-7 | - | TRBV28 | TGTGCCAGCAGTATACTAGCGCACAGCTCCTACGAGCAGTACTTC | CASSILAHSSYEQYF
- | TRBJ1-2 | - | TRBV6-1 | TGTGCCAGCAGTGAAGCATTGGAACCTGGTTGGAGAGGCTACACCTTC | CASSEALEPGWRGYTF
TRBD1 | TRBJ2-5 | many | TRBV20-1 | TGCAGTGCTCGGGGACAGGGGTTGGAGACCCAGTACTTC | CSARGQGLETQYF
- | TRBJ2-2 | - | TRBV15 | TGTGCCACCAGCAGAGATAGGAGGGGCTTTTATACCGGGGAGCTGTTTTTT | CATSRDRRGFYTGELFF
- | TRBJ2-2 | - | TRBV27 | TGTGCCAGCTTCCGGGAAAACACCGGGGAGCTGTTTTTT | CASFRENTGELFF
TRBD2 | TRBJ2-1 | few | TRBV4-1 | TGCGCCAGCAGCAGACTAGCGGGCTTCTACAATGAGCAGTTCTTC | CASSRLAGFYNEQFF
- | TRBJ2-1 | many | TRBV20-1 | TGCAGTGCTGACGGCTTGCAACGGGCGCGGCCGTTCAGCTCCTACAATGAGCAGTTCTTC | CSADGLQRARPFSSYNEQFF
- | TRBJ2-4 | few | TRBV11-3 | TGTGCCAGCAGCCTCTCCTTAGGGGCCCTAGCCAAAAACATTCAGTACTTC | CASSLSLGALAKNIQYF
- | TRBJ1-1 | many | TRBV29-1 | TGCAGCGTCCACAGACAAGTGGGGTTGACTGAAGCTTTCTTT | CSVHRQVGLTEAFF
- | TRBJ1-1 | few | TRBV19 | TGTGCCACTATAGGACAGAAACACACTGAAGCTTTCTTT | CATIGQKHTEAFF
- | TRBJ1-2 | - | TRBV10-1 | TGCGCCAGCAGTGAGAGGACCAGGACCGGCTACACCTTC | CASSERTRTGYTF
- | TRBJ2-7 | many | TRBV27 | TGTGCCAGCAAAAAACAGGGTATGACCTACGAGCAGTACTTC | CASKKQGMTYEQYF
- | TRBJ2-7 | few | TRBV6-2/TRBV6-3 | TGTGCCAGCAGTTACAATACGGGGAGCTCCTACGAGCAGTACTTC | CASSYNTGSSYEQYF
TRBD2 | TRBJ2-3 | few | TRBV11-1 | TGTGCCAGCAGCTTATTGCCCCGGAGCGGGAGGGCCCTGGATACGCAGTATTTT | CASSLLPRSGRALDTQYF
- | TRBJ2-3 | few | TRBV7-8 | TGTGCCAGCAGCTTAGCATCAGGGCGGTTAGATACGCAGTATTTT | CASSLASGRLDTQYF
- | TRBJ2-5 | - | TRBV2 | TGTGCCAGCAGTGTGGGGGCGGGGTACGGAGAGACCCAGTACTTC | CASSVGAGYGETQYF
- | TRBJ2-1 | few | TRBV12-3/TRBV12-4 | TGTGCCAGCAAGGAGGGCTCCTACAATGAGCAGTTCTTC | CASKEGSYNEQFF
- | TRBJ2-4 | few | TRBV4-2 | TGTGCCAGCAGCCAAGATAGGAGGGGGGGAAACATTCAGTACTTC | CASSQDRRGGNIQYF
- | TRBJ2-1 | few | TRBV5-1 | TGCGCCAGCAGCTTGGCCGTTAGGAGCTCCTACAATGAGCAGTTCTTC | CASSLAVRSSYNEQFF
- | TRBJ1-6 | - | TRBV12-3/TRBV12-4 | TGTGCCAGCAGCCTATTCTGGCGGGTGGATAATTCACCCCTCCACTTT | CASSLFWRVDNSPLHF
TRBD2 | TRBJ2-1 | - | TRBV24-1 | TGTGCCACCAGTGACAAGCGGGGGGCCGTCTACAATGAGCAGTTCTTC | CATSDKRGAVYNEQFF
- | TRBJ1-1 | - | TRBV14 | TGTGCCAGCAGCCAATACAACAGGGCCCTTGAAGCTTTCTTT | CASSQYNRALEAFF
- | TRBJ2-3 | - | TRBV20-1 | TGCAGTGCAACGGGCCTAGAGAGCACAGATACGCAGTATTTT | CSATGLESTDTQYF
- | TRBJ1-2 | few | TRBV20-1 | TGCAGTGCCGGAGACACGAACAACTATGGCTACACCTTC | CSAGDTNNYGYTF
- | TRBJ2-5 | - | TRBV5-1 | TGCGCCAGCAGTTTCCAAGAGACCCTGTACTTC | CASSFQETLYF
- | TRBJ2-1 | many | TRBV12-3/TRBV12-4 | TGTGCCAGCAGTACCACGGGGGCTTACAATGAGCAGTTCTTC | CASSTTGAYNEQFF
TRBD2 | TRBJ2-5 | few | TRBV29-1 | TGCAGCGTCGCTAGTGGTGCAGCCGGGAGGGAGACCCAGTACTTC | CSVASGAAGRETQYF
- | TRBJ2-3 | few | TRBV3-1 | TGTGCCAGCAGCTCACACCCTAGCACAGATACGCAGTATTTT | CASSSHPSTDTQYF
- | TRBJ2-5 | - | TRBV7-2 | TGTGCCAGCAGCCTTCGGGGCCCCCCAGAGACCCAGTACTTC | CASSLRGPPETQYF
- | TRBJ2-5 | few | TRBV14 | TGTGCCAGCAGCCAATTCCAGACCCAGTACTTC | CASSQFQTQYF
- | TRBJ2-5 | - | TRBV5-1 | TGCGCCAGCAAAATGGACAGCCAAGAGACCCAGTACTTC | CASKMDSQETQYF
- | TRBJ2-7 | - | TRBV5-6 | TGTGCCAGCAGCTTTATACAGGGTTCCTACGAGCAGTACTTC | CASSFIQGSYEQYF